A single sample gave rise to the 25 T cell receptor beta chains below, sequenced in a study of response to subunit inactivated influenza vaccine. TCRdb called the RT-PCR reads again in MiXCR, with one record for every CDR3 protein. The table has about 800,000 distinct CDR3 sequences, roughly 20% seen once. Material: PBMCs from blood, obtained more than 4 days after vaccination. All receptors derive from a man aged 50-59 years who received an inactivated influenza vaccine.

This clonotype was seen only a few times. The CDR3 DNA reads as TGTGCCAGCAGCTTAAAGGTCGGGGAGACCCAGTACTTC. It codes for CASSLKVGETQYF. J is TRBJ2-5 and V is TRBV7-2; D is uncertain. The V and J ends lost 2 bases and 5 bases respectively, with 9 bases between them. The length of the CDR3 is 13 residues. Germline V gene data show CDR1 as SGHTA and CDR2 as FQGNSA.

The rearrangement uses TRBV12-3 or TRBV12-4 and TRBJ2-1, with 13 positions matching TRBD2. V shed 4 bases, J shed 10 bases, and the junction held 7 bases outside the gene matches. The CDR3 has 15 residues. CDR3 DNA sequence: TGTGCCAGCAGTTATACTAGCGGGAGGGCCGCCGAGCAGTTCTTC. Translation gives CASSYTSGRAAEQFF.

The chain has TRBV12-3 or TRBV12-4 and TRBJ2-1, with D perhaps TRBD2 (6 bases). Trimming took off 3 bases at V and 6 bases at J, with 15 bases between the two ends. The CDR3 has 15 amino acids. CDR3 nucleotides: TGTGCCAGCAGTTTTGCAGGGAGGACCGGCAATGAGCAGTTCTTC. Protein: CASSFAGRTGNEQFF.

This chain links TRBV6-2 or TRBV6-3 with TRBJ2-1; TRBD2 matches at 12 bases. CDR3 size: 15 residues. Germline CDR1 MNHEY, CDR2 SVGEGT. With V trimmed by 6 bases and J by 8 bases, 8 bases remained unmatched. The CDR3 loop is CASRRLAGALDEQFF. CDR3 coding DNA: TGTGCCAGCAGAAGACTAGCGGGAGCCCTCGATGAGCAGTTCTTC.

The sample holds a few counts of this clonotype. The chain is built from TRBV6-2 or TRBV6-3 and TRBJ2-3; weak D call: TRBD1 (6 bases). Germline V lookup: CDR1 MNHEY, CDR2 SVGEGT. CDR3 length: 15 residues. V was cut by 1 base and J by 5 bases, with 13 bases left in between. CDR3 residues: CASSYWTVGGDTQYF. The CDR3 DNA follows: TGTGCCAGCAGTTACTGGACAGTTGGCGGAGATACGCAGTATTTT.

The chain has TRBV7-9 and TRBJ1-6; D remains unclear. The CDR3 spans 14 residues. CDR1 SEHNR and CDR2 FQNEAQ come from the germline V gene (reference sequence). Trimming removed 3 bases at V and 3 bases at J, with 6 bases between. CDR3 in amino acids: CASSFRDYNSPLHF. CDR3 bases: TGTGCCAGCAGCTTTCGGGACTATAATTCACCCCTCCACTTT.

This clonotype was seen more than once but under ten times. This chain joins TRBV5-1 and TRBJ1-4; TRBD1 matches at 8 bases. The CDR3 has 15 residues. The trim removed 4 bases at V and 6 bases at J, leaving 8 bases unmatched. Germline V gene sequence: CDR1 SGHRS, CDR2 YFSETQ. The CDR3 is CASSPGQGGHEKLFF. The CDR3 DNA is TGCGCCAGCAGCCCCGGACAGGGAGGCCATGAAAAACTGTTTTTT. The entire variable domain, with the rest obtained from reference TRBV5-1 and TRBJ1-4, is as follows: KAGVTQTPRYLIKTRGQQVTLSCSPISGHRSVSWYQQTPGQGLQFLFEYFSETQRNKGNFPGRFSGRQFSNSRSEMNVSTLELGDSALYLCASSPGQGGHEKLFFGSGTQLSVL.

In DNA, the CDR3 is TGCGCCAGCAGCTTGGTTAGCGGGAGTAACCACAATGAGCAGTTCTTC. Translating it yields CASSLVSGSNHNEQFF. This chain links TRBV5-1 with TRBJ2-1; the match to TRBD2 covers 9 bases. CDR3 length: 16 amino acids. Trimming at V came to 0 bases and at J to 5 bases, leaving 6 bases not matched to a gene. The V gene's germline CDR1 is SGHRS and CDR2 YFSETQ.

This clonotype has a handful of counts. V gene TRBV5-1 combines with J gene TRBJ2-2, with D perhaps given as TRBD1 or TRBD2 (6 bases each). The germline V and J ends were trimmed by 7 bases and 2 bases, with 15 bases remaining between them. CDR1 and CDR2 from the germline V gene are SGHRS and YFSETQ. This CDR3 comprises 15 residues. The CDR3 here is CASSGRTDNTGELFF. The CDR3 DNA follows: TGCGCCAGCTCGGGGAGGACAGATAACACCGGGGAGCTGTTTTTT.

This clonotype was seen only a few times. The V gene is TRBV4-2, the J gene TRBJ2-2; D not certain. The germline V gene encodes CDR1 LGHNA and CDR2 YNFKEQ. CDR3 length equals 15 residues. Trimming shortened V by 1 base and J by 0 bases, and 6 bases separated the two germline ends. The CDR3 DNA reads as TGTGCCAGCAGCCAAGGCCACCCGAACACCGGGGAGCTGTTTTTT. Amino acids: CASSQGHPNTGELFF.

This clonotype was picked up a small number of times. CDR3 loop: CSAPLGHGEQFF. DNA of the CDR3: TGCAGTGCACCCCTAGGACATGGTGAGCAGTTCTTC. V usage is TRBV20-1 and J usage is TRBJ2-1, with D possibly TRBD1 on 5 matching bases. The V end lost 6 bases, the J end lost 9 bases, and 15 bases lay between the germline ends. CDR1 is DFQATT and CDR2 is SNEGSKA in the germline V gene (reference sequence). This CDR3 has 12 residues.

This clonotype was detected ten times or more. This sequence joins TRBV20-1 and TRBJ2-7; tentatively, D is TRBD2 (5 bases). CDR1 and CDR2 from the germline V gene are DFQATT and SNEGSKA (reference sequence). V was cut by 6 bases and J by 6 bases, with 12 bases left in between. The CDR3 consists of 11 residues. The CDR3 nucleotides are TGCAGTGCCTACCCGGGGTCCGAGCAGTACTTC. It specifies CSAYPGSEQYF.

The V gene is TRBV10-3, the J gene TRBJ2-7; D remains unclear. The CDR3 runs to 13 residues. Looked up from germline, CDR1 is ENHRY and CDR2 is SYGVKD. V dropped 0 bases and J dropped 2 bases, with 5 bases sitting between them. For the CDR3, the DNA is TGTGCCATCAGTGAGTCTAAGACCTACGAGCAGTACTTC. Its translation is CAISESKTYEQYF.

The chain links TRBV20-1 to TRBJ2-7; TRBD1 matches 7 bases. Germline lookup yields CDR1 DFQATT and CDR2 SNEGSKA (reference sequence). This CDR3 region has 11 residues. V gave up 4 bases and J gave up 4 bases; unmatched junction bases: 1. The CDR3 coding sequence is TGCAGTGCTACACAGGGGTACGAGCAGTACTTC. This codes for CSATQGYEQYF.

This chain joins TRBV29-1 and TRBJ2-7, with 8 positions matching TRBD1. V shed 6 bases, J shed 3 bases, and the junction held 4 bases outside the gene matches. CDR3 length equals 12 residues. CDR1 and CDR2 from the germline V gene are SQVTM and ANQGSEA. CDR3 loop: CSVRQGNYEQYF. The CDR3 DNA follows: TGCAGCGTCCGACAGGGGAACTACGAGCAGTACTTC.

This clonotype was found a few times. The V call is TRBV20-1, the J call TRBJ2-7, with 11 nucleotides matching TRBD2. Germline trimming cut 5 bases from V and 3 bases from J; bases unmatched to any gene: 9. CDR3 length: 15 residues. The germline V gene encodes CDR1 DFQATT and CDR2 SNEGSKA (reference sequence). The CDR3 nucleotides are TGCAGTGCTCCCGAACGACTAGCGGGAAGCTACGAGCAGTACTTC. Translating gives CSAPERLAGSYEQYF.

This chain links TRBV20-1 with TRBJ2-7; D unclear. V was shortened by 4 bases and J by 3 bases, with 13 bases between the two germline ends. CDR3 length: 13 amino acids. The V gene's germline CDR1 is DFQATT and CDR2 SNEGSKA (reference sequence). CDR3 residues: CSANYPQHYEQYF. In nucleotides, the CDR3 is TGCAGTGCTAACTACCCTCAGCACTACGAGCAGTACTTC.

There are a few counts of this clonotype. The CDR3 reads CASSPRPLAGEVLAKNIQYF. CDR3 nucleotides: TGTGCCAGCAGCCCGAGACCTTTAGCGGGGGAAGTACTAGCCAAAAACATTCAGTACTTC. The rearrangement links TRBV9 to TRBJ2-4; 9 bases match TRBD2. Germline CDR1 is SGDLS and CDR2 is YYNGEE. The CDR3 spans 20 residues. V shed 4 bases and J 0 bases; nucleotides not matched to a gene: 17.

DNA for the CDR3: TGTGCCACCAGCAGAGAGGACTACGAGCAGTACTTC. It is translated as CATSREDYEQYF. The rearrangement links TRBV15 to TRBJ2-7, with D hard to call. CDR1 is LNHNV, CDR2 YYDKDF, per germline (reference sequence). CDR3 length: 12 residues. V was pared by 0 bases and J by 3 bases, with 3 bases between.

This clonotype has only a few counts. This chain connects TRBV4-2 to TRBJ2-7; no reliable D call. Germline-derived CDR1 and CDR2 are LGHNA and YNFKEQ. V lost 1 base, J lost 4 bases, and 14 bases lay in between. This CDR3 contains 15 residues. The CDR3 loop is CASSQGHSTPYEQYF. CDR3 in DNA: TGTGCCAGCAGCCAAGGCCATTCGACCCCTTACGAGCAGTACTTC.

The chain is built from TRBV2 and TRBJ2-5, with D perhaps matching TRBD1 (6 bases). CDR3 length: 13 amino acids. V lost 9 bases and J lost 5, with 16 bases in between. Germline V gene sequence: CDR1 SNHLY, CDR2 FYNNEI. CDR3 coding DNA: TGTGCCAGACAGGGCTATCAGTTGGAGACCCAGTACTTC. Translated, it gives CARQGYQLETQYF.

J is TRBJ1-2 and V is TRBV14, with D perhaps TRBD1 (6 bases). The V end was cut by 4 bases, the J end by 3 bases, with 21 bases between. This CDR3 contains 17 residues. Germline V gives CDR1 SGHDN, CDR2 FVKESK. For the CDR3, the DNA is TGTGCCAGCAGCCTCTTACAGGGTATGAATTCCGACTATGGCTACACCTTC. As protein: CASSLLQGMNSDYGYTF.

This clonotype has only a few counts. The chain has TRBV12-3 or TRBV12-4 and TRBJ1-4; TRBD1 agrees at 8 bases. CDR3 size: 14 residues. The V gene end was trimmed by 5 bases and the J gene end by 5 bases; junction bases not matched to a gene: 4. CDR3 protein: CASSPGQANEKLFF. For the CDR3, the DNA is TGTGCCAGCAGTCCGGGACAGGCGAATGAAAAACTGTTTTTT.

The V gene is TRBV6-1, the J gene TRBJ1-2, with D unresolved. V lost 4 bases and J lost 3, with 6 bases in between. The germline gives CDR1 MNHNS, CDR2 SASEGT. The CDR3 sequence is 12 residues long. The CDR3: CASSGRDYGYTF. The CDR3 coding sequence is TGTGCCAGCAGTGGACGGGACTATGGCTACACCTTC.

The chain has TRBV20-1 and TRBJ2-3, with D maybe TRBD1 (6 bases). The ends were cut back, 0 bases at V and 3 bases at J, with 7 bases in the middle. Germline-derived CDR1 and CDR2 are DFQATT and SNEGSKA (reference sequence). This CDR3 has 13 residues. In nucleotides, the CDR3 is TGCAGTGCTAGAGATGGACAGACAGATACGCAGTATTTT. This encodes CSARDGQTDTQYF.